One sample yielded the 30 T cell receptor beta chains listed below, sequenced in a study of CD8+CD57+ T cells in acquired aplastic anemia. Researchers used genomic DNA as the template to profile TCR beta VDJ and CDR3. TCRdb recomputed calls from the reads with MiXCR, one row per CDR3 protein. Among over 200,000 distinct CDR3 sequences listed, around 63% were seen once. The material sequenced was sorted CD4+, CD8+, or CD8+CD57+ T cells (not recorded which) from PBMCs. The source is a human donor in good health.

This clonotype was counted ten times or more. This rearrangement joins TRBV6-5 to TRBJ2-1; D is perhaps TRBD2 (5 bases). CDR1 and CDR2 from the germline V gene are MNHEY and SVGAGI. V was clipped by 5 bases and J by 3 bases, with 11 bases between them. The CDR3 spans 14 residues. DNA of the CDR3: TGTGCCAGCAGTCCGAGCGGCTACTACAATGAGCAGTTCTTC. It codes for CASSPSGYYNEQFF.

This clonotype was recorded many times. The chain couples TRBV19 to TRBJ2-2, with TRBD1 as a possible D gene (6 bases). The germline V gene has CDR1 LNHDA and CDR2 SQIVND (reference sequence). The germline V and J ends were trimmed by 7 bases and 6 bases, with 15 bases remaining between them. The CDR3 has 14 residues. CDR3 region: CASNPYTGSGELFF. In nucleotides, the CDR3 is TGTGCCAGTAACCCTTATACAGGGTCCGGGGAGCTGTTTTTT. Full variable domain (missing parts from reference TRBV19 and TRBJ2-2): DGGITQSPKYLFRKEGQNVTLSCEQNLNHDAMYWYRQDPGQGLRLIYYSQIVNDFQKGDIAEGYSVSREKKESFPLTVTSAQKNPTAFYLCASNPYTGSGELFFGEGSRLTVL.

This clonotype has more than one count but fewer than ten. V gene TRBV20-1 combines with J gene TRBJ2-5; 9 nucleotides line up with TRBD1. Per the germline V gene, CDR1 is DFQATT and CDR2 is SNEGSKA (reference sequence). J gave up 5 bases and V 6 bases, and 7 bases lay outside the gene matches. The CDR3 is 13 residues long. CDR3 in amino acids: CSASQGALETQYF. CDR3 in DNA: TGCAGTGCCTCACAGGGGGCCCTTGAGACCCAGTACTTC.

The chain recombines TRBV5-1 with TRBJ2-7, with TRBD1 matching over 9 bases. CDR3 size: 14 residues. V lost 3 bases to trimming and J lost 3 bases; unmatched junction nucleotides: 4. Germline lookup yields CDR1 SGHRS and CDR2 YFSETQ. This chain's CDR3 is CASSSGQGGYEQYF. In nucleotides, the CDR3 is TGCGCCAGCAGCTCGGGACAGGGAGGCTACGAGCAGTACTTC. Based on the CDR3 plus reference TRBV5-1 and TRBJ2-7, the full variable domain is KAGVTQTPRYLIKTRGQQVTLSCSPISGHRSVSWYQQTPGQGLQFLFEYFSETQRNKGNFPGRFSGRQFSNSRSEMNVSTLELGDSALYLCASSSGQGGYEQYFGPGTRLTVT.

This clonotype has just a few counts. This chain links TRBV19 with TRBJ2-5; TRBD1 matches at 7 bases. In germline, CDR1 is LNHDA, CDR2 SQIVND (reference sequence). The V and J ends lost 6 bases and 2 bases, in that order; junction bases with no gene match: 3. The length of the CDR3 is 13 residues. CDR3 sequence reads: CASRRTGQETQYF. The CDR3 nucleotides are TGTGCCAGTAGGCGGACAGGACAAGAGACCCAGTACTTC.

The chain joins TRBV20-1 to TRBJ1-2; D may be TRBD1 (6 bases). CDR1 and CDR2 (germline): DFQATT, SNEGSKA (reference sequence). CDR3 length equals 11 residues. The CDR3 loop is CSGGSSYGYTF. CDR3 nucleotide sequence: TGCAGCGGGGGCTCTTCATATGGCTACACCTTC.

The rearrangement joins TRBV29-1 to TRBJ1-1; D is perhaps TRBD1 (6 bases). The CDR3 sequence is 11 residues long. Per germline, CDR1 SQVTM and CDR2 ANQGSEA. V was shortened by 7 bases and J by 8 bases, with 14 bases between the two germline ends. The CDR3 region has the DNA TGCAGCGCCGGGGACAAGCAAGAAGCTTTCTTT. Protein sequence: CSAGDKQEAFF.

The V and J genes are TRBV20-1 and TRBJ2-5; TRBD2 matches 8 bases. The CDR3 is 13 residues long. Germline V CDR1 and CDR2: DFQATT, SNEGSKA (reference sequence). CDR3 protein: CSVELAGGQTQYF. DNA of the CDR3: TGCAGCGTTGAATTGGCGGGAGGTCAGACCCAGTACTTC.

This chain connects TRBV11-3 to TRBJ2-2; 7 positions agree with TRBD1. Germline assignment: CDR1 SGHNT and CDR2 YENEEA. The CDR3 length is 15 residues. V gave up 5 bases and J gave up 1 base; unmatched junction bases: 4. CDR3 residues: CASSRWTGNTGELFF. For the CDR3, the DNA is TGTGCCAGCAGCAGATGGACAGGGAACACCGGGGAGCTGTTTTTT.

The CDR3 region has the DNA TGTGCCAGCCGTCTAGGGCTCTATGGCTACACCTTC. Translating it yields CASRLGLYGYTF. The genes are TRBV2 and TRBJ1-2, with D hard to call. Germline V lookup: CDR1 SNHLY, CDR2 FYNNEI. The CDR3 totals 12 residues. V lost 8 bases, J lost 4 bases, and 11 bases lay in between. The full variable domain, its missing parts supplied by reference TRBV2 and TRBJ1-2, is EPEVTQTPSHQVTQMGQEVILRCVPISNHLYFYWYRQILGQKVEFLVSFYNNEISEKSEIFDDQFSVERPDGSNFTLKIRSTKLEDSAMYFCASRLGLYGYTFGSGTRLTVV.

V and J are TRBV15 and TRBJ2-6; 8 bases fit TRBD1. The CDR3 sequence is 19 residues long. The V gene end was trimmed by 5 bases and the J gene end by 4 bases; junction bases not matched to a gene: 16. The germline V gene has CDR1 LNHNV and CDR2 YYDKDF (reference sequence). The CDR3 sequence: CATSRVGGQESEGANVLTF. The CDR3 DNA sequence: TGTGCCACCAGCCGGGTCGGGGGACAGGAATCGGAAGGGGCCAACGTCCTGACTTTC. The entire variable domain, with the rest obtained from reference TRBV15 and TRBJ2-6, is as follows: DAMVIQNPRYQVTQFGKPVTLSCSQTLNHNVMYWYQQKSSQAPKLLFHYYDKDFNNEADTPDNFQSRRPNTSFCFLDIRSPGLGDTAMYLCATSRVGGQESEGANVLTFGAGSRLTVL.

This chain connects TRBV20-1 to TRBJ2-3; 10 nucleotides match TRBD2. The CDR3 contains 14 residues. Unmatched junction bases numbered 2, after V lost 5 bases and J lost 0 bases. CDR1 and CDR2 (germline): DFQATT, SNEGSKA (reference sequence). CDR3 loop: CSAPTSGSTDTQYF. CDR3 nucleotide sequence: TGCAGTGCTCCGACTAGCGGGAGCACAGATACGCAGTATTTT.

This clonotype was observed once. The gene calls are TRBV2 and TRBJ2-5, with D uncertain. Germline V gene sequence: CDR1 SNHLY, CDR2 FYNNEI. The CDR3 totals 13 residues. The V and J ends lost 6 bases and 1 base respectively, with 9 bases between them. Here the CDR3 reads CASSVGIQETQYF. The CDR3 bases are TGTGCCAGCAGCGTAGGCATCCAAGAGACCCAGTACTTC.

A word on this clonotype: The CDR3 end shows no conserved phenylalanine or tryptophan, and so a read error is likely. The rearrangement links TRBV13 to TRBJ1-1; 9 nucleotides line up with TRBD1. Germline V gene lookup returns CDR1 PRHDT and CDR2 FYEKMQ (reference sequence). V lost 5 bases and J lost 6; bases outside the gene matches: 10. CDR3 length: 15 residues. CDR3 nucleotide sequence: TGTGCCAGCAGCCGAGGACAGGGGATTGGTGCTGAAGCTTTCATT. It codes for CASSRGQGIGAEAFI.

This clonotype came up once. This may be a read error, as it is one base from a much larger clone. The CDR3 DNA reads as TGTGCCAGCAGCTTAGACAGGGGGCGCCCCAATGAGCAGTACTTC. Its translation: CASSLDRGRPNEQYF. This chain uses TRBV7-3 with TRBJ2-7, with 10 positions matching TRBD1. Unmatched junction bases numbered 8, after V lost 2 bases and J lost 7 bases. Germline CDR1 and CDR2: SGHTA and FQGTGA. The CDR3 spans 15 residues.

This chain links TRBV25-1 with TRBJ1-4; tentative D call: TRBD1 (5 bases). Germline CDR1 and CDR2: MGHDK and SYGVNS. The CDR3 sequence is 16 residues long. Between the trimmed V and J ends, which lost 1 base and 4 bases, there was a span of 13 bases. CDR3 bases: TGTGCCAGCAGTGAATGGGTGGCAGGGAGTAATGAAAAACTGTTTTTT. Translated, it gives CASSEWVAGSNEKLFF. The whole variable domain, remainder taken from reference TRBV25-1 and TRBJ1-4, is EADIYQTPRYLVIGTGKKITLECSQTMGHDKMYWYQQDPGMELHLIHYSYGVNSTEKGDLSSESTVSRIRTEHFPLTLESARPSHTSQYLCASSEWVAGSNEKLFFGSGTQLSVL.

The rearrangement links TRBV20-1 to TRBJ1-2; 7 bases fit TRBD1. This CDR3 comprises 13 residues. From germline, CDR1 is DFQATT and CDR2 SNEGSKA (reference sequence). V lost 5 bases and J lost 0; bases outside the gene matches: 3. CDR3 in DNA: TGCAGTGCTGGGACAGAGACTAACTATGGCTACACCTTC. Encoded protein: CSAGTETNYGYTF.

This clonotype was counted only a few times. This chain joins TRBV12-3 or TRBV12-4 and TRBJ2-5; D is ambiguous. The V and J ends lost 8 bases and 0 bases respectively, with 25 bases between them. The CDR3 runs 18 residues. CDR3: CASSPGYERRLDQETQYF. The CDR3 region has the DNA TGTGCCAGCTCACCGGGTTATGAAAGGCGATTGGACCAAGAGACCCAGTACTTC.

The CDR3 protein is CATSREREGLGEQFF. CDR3 DNA: TGTGCCACCAGCAGGGAGCGGGAGGGCCTTGGTGAGCAGTTCTTC. The gene calls are TRBV15 and TRBJ2-1, with TRBD2 matching over 10 bases. This CDR3 has 15 amino acids. CDR1 LNHNV and CDR2 YYDKDF come from the germline V gene (reference sequence). J lost 9 bases, V lost 3 bases, and 8 bases had no gene match.

This clonotype has a handful of counts. This chain links TRBV7-8 with TRBJ1-2; 9 bases agree with TRBD1. Unmatched junction bases numbered 7, after V lost 4 bases and J lost 4 bases. The V gene's germline CDR1 is SGHVS and CDR2 FQNEAQ. The CDR3 totals 15 residues. The CDR3, as DNA: TGTGCCAGCAGCTCCTCCGGGACAGGGAGCTATGGCTACACCTTC. Translating it yields CASSSSGTGSYGYTF.

This rearrangement joins TRBV6-5 to TRBJ1-5; TRBD1 aligns across 8 bases. With 5 bases clipped from V and 7 bases from J, the junction kept 13 bases outside the gene matches. The germline CDR1 and CDR2 sequences are MNHEY and SVGAGI. CDR3 size: 16 residues. The CDR3 region is CASSPLRTGLEQPQHF. CDR3 nucleotide sequence: TGTGCCAGCAGTCCCCTCCGGACAGGGTTGGAGCAGCCCCAGCATTTT.

Remarks on this clonotype: At one end, the junction sequence differs from germline, possibly due to a read error. The chain combines TRBV7-9 with TRBJ2-7; no firm D call. Looked up from germline, CDR1 is SEHNR and CDR2 is FQNEAQ (reference sequence). The CDR3 sequence is 12 residues long. CDR3 amino acids: CASNGGVDERYF. CDR3 bases: TGTGCCAGCAACGGTGGGGTTGACGAGCGGTACTTC.

The chain recombines TRBV7-9 with TRBJ2-7, with TRBD2 identical over 8 bases. CDR3 length: 15 residues. From germline, CDR1 is SEHNR and CDR2 FQNEAQ (reference sequence). Germline trimming cut 1 base from V and 4 bases from J; bases unmatched to any gene: 6. The CDR3 spells CASSLGSSGPYEQYF. As DNA, the CDR3 is TGTGCCAGCAGCTTAGGGTCTAGCGGGCCGTACGAGCAGTACTTC.

The rearrangement links TRBV19 to TRBJ1-5; D perhaps matches TRBD1 (6 bases). CDR1 and CDR2 (germline): LNHDA, SQIVND (reference sequence). The V end lost 10 bases, the J end lost 2 bases, and 15 bases lay between the germline ends. The CDR3 runs to 14 residues. The CDR3 sequence is CATSQGVGNQPQHF. The CDR3 DNA sequence: TGTGCCACTTCACAGGGAGTCGGCAATCAGCCCCAGCATTTT.

The rearrangement links TRBV6-5 to TRBJ1-1; tentative D call: TRBD1 (5 bases). Trimming cost V 6 bases and J 4 bases, with 18 bases left between them. From germline, CDR1 is MNHEY and CDR2 SVGAGI. This CDR3 contains 15 residues. CDR3 protein: CASSLSTAWSTEAFF. DNA of the CDR3: TGTGCCAGCAGCCTATCGACAGCCTGGAGCACTGAAGCTTTCTTT.

The chain employs TRBV2 and TRBJ2-2; 10 nucleotides match TRBD2. The CDR3 covers 15 residues. V gave up 8 bases and J gave up 8 bases; unmatched junction bases: 11. CDR1 and CDR2 (germline): SNHLY, FYNNEI. The CDR3 coding sequence is TGTGCCAGCTCTAGCGGGAGTGTCACCTGGGGGGAGCTGTTTTTT. Translating gives CASSSGSVTWGELFF.

This chain uses TRBV20-1 with TRBJ2-7; perhaps D is TRBD1 or TRBD2 (5 bases each). CDR1 is DFQATT and CDR2 is SNEGSKA in the germline V gene (reference sequence). CDR3 length: 15 amino acids. This chain's CDR3 is CSVIGPPRGDYEQYF. In DNA form, the CDR3 reads TGCAGCGTTATTGGCCCTCCGAGAGGGGATTACGAGCAGTACTTC.

The chain joins TRBV7-3 to TRBJ1-1; D gene uncertain. Germline CDR1 and CDR2: SGHTA and FQGTGA. V lost 4 bases, J lost 3 bases, and 15 bases lay in between. The CDR3 runs to 15 residues. In nucleotides, the CDR3 is TGTGCCAGCAGCTGGGGTGGCATTACCCACACTGAAGCTTTCTTT. This encodes CASSWGGITHTEAFF.

This rearrangement joins TRBV7-9 to TRBJ2-5; 7 nucleotides match TRBD2. The V gene's germline CDR1 is SEHNR and CDR2 FQNEAQ (reference sequence). This CDR3 has 14 amino acids. V shed 2 bases, J shed 2 bases, and the junction held 2 bases outside the gene matches. The CDR3 is CASSLIGGQETQYF. CDR3 DNA: TGTGCCAGCAGCTTAATCGGGGGGCAAGAGACCCAGTACTTC.

This chain uses TRBV7-3 with TRBJ1-6, with unresolved D. Trimming left V 2 bases short and J 6 bases short, with 11 bases between. The CDR3 sequence is 15 residues long. The germline V gene encodes CDR1 SGHTA and CDR2 FQGTGA. CDR3 protein: CASSLDNRPNSPLHF. In DNA, the CDR3 is TGTGCCAGCAGCTTAGACAACCGGCCTAATTCACCCCTCCACTTT.